Presented here are 22 T cell receptor beta chains from one specimen sequenced in a study of blood T cell repertoires in COVID-19. TCRdb's table, derived via immunoSEQ multiplex PCR, lists solely in-frame clones and lacks some. The sample includes around 270,000 clones, around 85% of them seen just once. The specimen was peripheral blood. These receptor sequences come from a human donor with COVID-19, enrolled during active disease. The donor label of this sample is uncertain.

V gene TRBV7-9 combines with J gene TRBJ1-2; no reliable D call. The CDR3 contains 13 residues. The germline V and J ends were trimmed by 1 base and 2 bases, with 5 bases remaining between them. Germline V lookup: CDR1 SEHNR, CDR2 FQNEAQ (reference sequence). The DNA for the CDR3 is TGTGCCAGCAGCTTAGTCCCGAACTATGGCTACACCTTC. Translation gives CASSLVPNYGYTF.

The chain uses TRBV21-1 and TRBJ2-7; the table's TRBD2 call for D was not verified on the DNA. TRBV21-1 is annotated as a pseudogene. CDR3 size: 13 residues. CDR3 nucleotide sequence: TGTGCCACCCCGGGACTAGAGGGCTACGAGCAGTACTTC. Its translation: CATPGLEGYEQYF.

CDR3 sequence: CASSVSPASGPQETQYF. CDR3 DNA: TGTGCCAGCAGCGTATCCCCAGCTAGCGGGCCCCAAGAGACCCAGTACTTC. The rearrangement links TRBV9 to TRBJ2-5, with 8 bases lining up with TRBD2. V lost 1 base and J lost 1; bases outside the gene matches: 9. The CDR3 contains 17 residues. Germline V gene data show CDR1 as SGDLS and CDR2 as YYNGEE. The whole variable domain, filled in from reference TRBV9 and TRBJ2-5, reads DSGVTQTPKHLITATGQRVTLRCSPRSGDLSVYWYQQSLDQGLQFLIQYYNGEERAKGNILERFSAQQFPDLHSELNLSSLELGDSALYFCASSVSPASGPQETQYFGPGTRLLVL.

The chain employs TRBV7-8 and TRBJ2-2; the D is unclear. The V and J ends lost 8 bases and 0 bases respectively, with 13 bases between them. CDR3 length: 15 residues. Germline V CDR1 and CDR2: SGHVS, FQNEAQ. In DNA, the CDR3 is TGTGCCAGCCGAAACAGACGGACGAACACCGGGGAGCTGTTTTTT. It yields the protein CASRNRRTNTGELFF.

A few counts support this clone. The V call is TRBV28, the J call TRBJ1-1, with 9 bases identical to TRBD1. Germline-derived CDR1 and CDR2 are MDHEN and SYDVKM. The CDR3 totals 15 residues. Unmatched junction bases numbered 10, after V lost 6 bases and J lost 5 bases. The DNA of the CDR3 is TGTGCCAGCAGGGGGACCGGGACAGGGAAGACTGAAGCTTTCTTT. Translation: CASRGTGTGKTEAFF.

V is TRBV6-2 or TRBV6-3 and J is TRBJ1-6; 7 nucleotides agree with TRBD1. The CDR3 runs to 15 residues. The trim removed 6 bases at V and 10 bases at J, leaving 12 bases unmatched. Germline CDR1 is MNHEY and CDR2 is SVGEGT. The CDR3 spells CASSTGQASRSPLHF. The DNA for the CDR3 is TGTGCCAGCAGCACCGGACAGGCCTCAAGGTCACCCCTCCACTTT.

This clone was seen only a few times. This chain uses TRBV19 with TRBJ1-2, with D unclear. Trimming shortened V by 0 bases and J by 8 bases, and 16 bases separated the two germline ends. CDR1 is LNHDA and CDR2 is SQIVND in the germline V gene (reference sequence). The CDR3 runs 15 residues. CDR3: CASSIDAGAGKGYTF. In nucleotides, the CDR3 is TGTGCCAGTAGTATAGATGCAGGCGCGGGGAAGGGCTACACCTTC.

V usage is TRBV3-1 (or the pseudogene TRBV3-2) and J usage is TRBJ1-4; D is possibly TRBD1 (5 bases). The V end was cut by 2 bases, the J end by 0 bases, with 16 bases between. Germline V gene sequence: CDR1 LGHDT, CDR2 YNNKEL (reference sequence). The CDR3 covers 18 residues. Here the CDR3 DNA reads TGTGCCAGCAGCCAATCCTTAGGGACGGGAGCAACTAATGAAAAACTGTTTTTT. This gives the protein CASSQSLGTGATNEKLFF.

The chain is built from TRBV15 and TRBJ2-1; TRBD2 is a possible D gene (5 bases). CDR1 LNHNV and CDR2 YYDKDF come from the germline V gene (reference sequence). V lost 3 bases and J lost 8, with 17 bases in between. This CDR3 is 15 amino acids long. The chain's CDR3 is CATSREVRREHEQFF. CDR3 coding DNA: TGTGCCACCAGCAGGGAGGTGCGCCGCGAGCATGAGCAGTTCTTC.

A single count supports this clone. This chain uses TRBV28 with TRBJ2-2; D is undetermined. The V and J ends lost 3 bases and 5 bases respectively, with 13 bases between them. The CDR3 extends over 15 amino acids. Germline lookup yields CDR1 MDHEN and CDR2 SYDVKM. The CDR3 DNA sequence: TGTGCCAGCAGTTTTTATAACTACCGAACCGGGGAGCTGTTTTTT. Encoded protein: CASSFYNYRTGELFF. The whole variable domain, filled in from reference TRBV28 and TRBJ2-2, reads DVKVTQSSRYLVKRTGEKVFLECVQDMDHENMFWYRQDPGLGLRLIYFSYDVKMKEKGDIPEGYSVSREKKERFSLILESASTNQTSMYLCASSFYNYRTGELFFGEGSRLTVL.

The chain has TRBV4-3 and TRBJ1-3; D ambiguous. V was cut by 1 base and J by 9 bases, with 10 bases left in between. Germline-derived CDR1 and CDR2 are LGHNA and YSLEER. This CDR3 is built from 13 residues. CDR3 nucleotide sequence: TGCGCCAGCAGCCAAGGGTCCGGGTTCACCATATATTTT. Its protein is CASSQGSGFTIYF.

This clone was recorded once. The chain uses TRBV6-6 and TRBJ2-2; 12 nucleotides line up with TRBD2. This CDR3 spans 15 amino acids. Germline V gene data show CDR1 as MNHNY and CDR2 as SVGAGI (reference sequence). V lost 6 bases to trimming and J lost 6 bases; unmatched junction nucleotides: 5. The CDR3 DNA reads as TGTGCCAGCAGGGCTAGCGGGAGGGTGTCCGGGGAGCTGTTTTTT. It translates to CASRASGRVSGELFF.

The rearrangement uses TRBV24-1 and TRBJ2-1, with D possibly being TRBD2 (5 bases). V lost 3 bases and J lost 0, with 14 bases in between. Per germline, CDR1 KGHDR and CDR2 SFDVKD. The CDR3 has 17 amino acids. The CDR3 DNA follows: TGTGCCACCAGTGATCTAGGGAGCGAGAACTCCTACAATGAGCAGTTCTTC. Protein product: CATSDLGSENSYNEQFF.

This clone turned up a few times. This sequence joins TRBV19 and TRBJ2-7, with 10 bases matching TRBD2. Looked up from germline, CDR1 is LNHDA and CDR2 is SQIVND (reference sequence). The CDR3 consists of 16 residues. V trimming: 4 bases; J trimming: 0 bases; junction bases outside the gene matches: 6. Here the CDR3 DNA reads TGTGCCAGTAGTAGCTCGAGGACTAGCGGCTCCTACGAGCAGTACTTC. It yields the protein CASSSSRTSGSYEQYF.

V is TRBV27 and J is TRBJ2-3; possible D gene TRBD2, 5 bases. V shed 2 bases and J shed 3 bases, with 12 bases lying between them. The CDR3 sequence is 15 residues long. Germline V lookup: CDR1 MNHEY, CDR2 SMNVEV (reference sequence). The CDR3 DNA follows: TGTGCCAGCAGTTTAGGCGCCAGCGGTACAGATACGCAGTATTTT. Translating gives CASSLGASGTDTQYF.

With regard to this clone: Other DNA variants within this sample encode the same CDR3. The chain uses TRBV5-4 and TRBJ1-1; D ambiguous. Deletions cut 1 base from V and 2 bases from J, with 6 bases between. The CDR3 runs to 13 residues. CDR1 and CDR2 (germline): SGHNT, YYREEE (reference sequence). The CDR3 DNA sequence: TGTGCCAGCAGCTTGTCGGTAAACACTGAAGCTTTCTTT. It translates to CASSLSVNTEAFF.

The V and J genes are TRBV6-5 and TRBJ1-3, with 10 bases fitting TRBD1. Germline V gene lookup returns CDR1 MNHEY and CDR2 SVGAGI. Trimming removed 0 bases from V and 10 bases from J; junction bases left unmatched: 3. This CDR3 has 14 residues. The CDR3 region is CASSYSGQGFTIYF. CDR3 DNA sequence: TGTGCCAGCAGTTACTCGGGACAGGGGTTTACCATATATTTT.

The rearrangement links TRBV7-2 to TRBJ2-1; D possibly corresponds to TRBD2 (5 bases). The V gene's germline CDR1 is SGHTA and CDR2 FQGNSA. This CDR3 has 14 amino acids. V shed 11 bases and J shed 0 bases, with 14 bases lying between them. CDR3 in amino acids: CASRWRSSYNEQFF. The CDR3 DNA is TGTGCCTCCCGGTGGAGGAGCTCCTACAATGAGCAGTTCTTC.

Comments on this clone: The junction shows a germline mismatch at one end, possibly a read error. The sample holds other DNA sequences that translate to the same CDR3. J is TRBJ2-7 and V is TRBV7-8; 7 bases fit TRBD2. This CDR3 has 17 amino acids. Germline V gives CDR1 SGHVS, CDR2 FQNEAQ. DNA for the CDR3: TGTGCCAGCAGCCCCAGGGAGGGAGGGATTATTTCCTACGAGCAGTACTTT. It codes for CASSPREGGIISYEQYF.

This clone was found once. The chain links TRBV25-1 to TRBJ1-6; 7 positions match TRBD1. There are 15 residues in the CDR3. V gave up 5 bases and J gave up 8 bases; unmatched junction bases: 9. Germline V gene lookup returns CDR1 MGHDK and CDR2 SYGVNS. CDR3: CASSTRGPRHSPLHF. The CDR3, as DNA: TGTGCCAGCAGTACAAGGGGGCCGAGGCATTCACCCCTCCACTTT.

The chain has TRBV30 and TRBJ1-4; D is undetermined. Looked up from germline, CDR1 is GTSNPN and CDR2 is SVGIG (reference sequence). V was trimmed by 1 base and J by 3 bases, leaving 12 bases between them. The CDR3 sequence is 15 residues long. CDR3 sequence reads: CAWSAEGTANEKLFF. The CDR3 DNA reads as TGTGCCTGGAGTGCGGAGGGTACAGCTAATGAAAAACTGTTTTTT.

The V and J genes are TRBV30 and TRBJ1-6; D gene unclear. Germline V gene lookup returns CDR1 GTSNPN and CDR2 SVGIG (reference sequence). Trimming took off 2 bases at V and 2 bases at J, with 4 bases between the two ends. CDR3 length: 13 residues. The CDR3: CAWSTAYNSPLHF. For the CDR3, the DNA is TGTGCCTGGAGTACAGCCTATAATTCACCCCTCCACTTT.